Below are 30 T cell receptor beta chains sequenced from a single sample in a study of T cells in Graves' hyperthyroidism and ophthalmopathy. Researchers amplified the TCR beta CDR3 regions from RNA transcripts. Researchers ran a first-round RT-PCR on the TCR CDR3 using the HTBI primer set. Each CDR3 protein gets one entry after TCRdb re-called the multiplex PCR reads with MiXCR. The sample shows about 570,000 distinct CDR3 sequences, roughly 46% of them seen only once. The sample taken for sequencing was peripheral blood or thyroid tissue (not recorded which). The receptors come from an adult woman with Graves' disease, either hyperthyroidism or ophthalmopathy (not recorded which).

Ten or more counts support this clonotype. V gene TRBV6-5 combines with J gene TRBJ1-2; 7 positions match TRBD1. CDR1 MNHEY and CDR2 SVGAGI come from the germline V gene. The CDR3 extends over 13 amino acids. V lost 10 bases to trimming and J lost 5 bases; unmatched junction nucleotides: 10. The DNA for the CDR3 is TGTGCCACCTCCAAGGACAGGTCTTATGGCTACACCTTC. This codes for CATSKDRSYGYTF.

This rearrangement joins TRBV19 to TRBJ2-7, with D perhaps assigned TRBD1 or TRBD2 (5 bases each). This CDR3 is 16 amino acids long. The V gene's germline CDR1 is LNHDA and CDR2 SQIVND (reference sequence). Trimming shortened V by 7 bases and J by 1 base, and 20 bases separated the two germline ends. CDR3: CASTHTTGTGSYEQYF. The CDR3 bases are TGTGCCAGTACCCATACAACGGGGACCGGGTCCTACGAGCAGTACTTC.

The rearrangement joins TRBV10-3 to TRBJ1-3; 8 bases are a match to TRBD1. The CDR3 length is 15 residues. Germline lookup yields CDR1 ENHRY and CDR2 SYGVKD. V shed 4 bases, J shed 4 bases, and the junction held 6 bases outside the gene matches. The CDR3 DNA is TGTGCCATCAGTGTGAACAGGGGGGTCGGAAACACCATATATTTT. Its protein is CAISVNRGVGNTIYF.

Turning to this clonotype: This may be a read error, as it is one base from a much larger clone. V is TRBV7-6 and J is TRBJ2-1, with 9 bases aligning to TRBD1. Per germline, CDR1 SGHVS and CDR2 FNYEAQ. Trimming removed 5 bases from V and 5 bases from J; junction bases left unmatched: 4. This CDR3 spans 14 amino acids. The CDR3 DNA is TGTGCCAGCAGCCCGGGGACAGGGCACAATGAGCAGTTCTTC. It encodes CASSPGTGHNEQFF.

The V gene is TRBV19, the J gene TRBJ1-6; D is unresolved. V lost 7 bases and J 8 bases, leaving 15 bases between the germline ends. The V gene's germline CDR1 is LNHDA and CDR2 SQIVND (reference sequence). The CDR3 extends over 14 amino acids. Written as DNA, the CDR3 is TGTGCCAGTAAGAGTGTAGCGGATCATTCACCCCTCCACTTT. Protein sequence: CASKSVADHSPLHF.

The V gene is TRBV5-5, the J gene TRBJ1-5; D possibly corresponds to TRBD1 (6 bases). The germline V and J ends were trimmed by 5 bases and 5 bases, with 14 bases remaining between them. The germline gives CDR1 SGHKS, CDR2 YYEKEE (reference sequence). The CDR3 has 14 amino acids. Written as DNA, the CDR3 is TGTGCCAGCAGGAGCCCAGGGGTTGATCAGCCCCAGCATTTT. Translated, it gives CASRSPGVDQPQHF.

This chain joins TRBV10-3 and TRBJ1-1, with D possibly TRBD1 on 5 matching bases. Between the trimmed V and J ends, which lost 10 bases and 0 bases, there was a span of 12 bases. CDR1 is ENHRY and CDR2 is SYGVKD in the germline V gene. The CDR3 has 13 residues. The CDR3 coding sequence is TGTGCCACCTGCGACAGTATGAACACTGAAGCTTTCTTT. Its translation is CATCDSMNTEAFF.

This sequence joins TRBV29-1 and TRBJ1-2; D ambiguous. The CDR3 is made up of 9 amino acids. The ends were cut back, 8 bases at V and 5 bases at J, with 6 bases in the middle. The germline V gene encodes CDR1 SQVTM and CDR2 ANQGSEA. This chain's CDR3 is CSKGYGYTF. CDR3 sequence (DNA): TGCAGCAAGGGTTATGGCTACACCTTC.

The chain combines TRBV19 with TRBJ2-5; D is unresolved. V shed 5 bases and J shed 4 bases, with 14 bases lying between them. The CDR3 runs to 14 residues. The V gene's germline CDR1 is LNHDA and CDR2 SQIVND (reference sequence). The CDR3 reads CASSRASFGETQYF. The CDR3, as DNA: TGTGCCAGTAGTCGCGCTAGTTTTGGAGAGACCCAGTACTTC. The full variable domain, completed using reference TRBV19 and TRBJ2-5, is DGGITQSPKYLFRKEGQNVTLSCEQNLNHDAMYWYRQDPGQGLRLIYYSQIVNDFQKGDIAEGYSVSREKKESFPLTVTSAQKNPTAFYLCASSRASFGETQYFGPGTRLLVL.

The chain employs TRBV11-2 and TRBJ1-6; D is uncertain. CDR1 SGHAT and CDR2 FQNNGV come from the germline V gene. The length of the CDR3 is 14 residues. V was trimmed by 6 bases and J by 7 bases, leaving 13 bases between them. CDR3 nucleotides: TGTGCCAGCAGTTTCGGATTCAGGAATTCACCCCTCCACTTT. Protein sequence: CASSFGFRNSPLHF. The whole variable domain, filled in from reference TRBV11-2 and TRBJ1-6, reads EAGVAQSPRYKIIEKRQSVAFWCNPISGHATLYWYQQILGQGPKLLIQFQNNGVVDDSQLPKDRFSAERLKGVDSTLKIQPAKLEDSAVYLCASSFGFRNSPLHFGNGTRLTVT.

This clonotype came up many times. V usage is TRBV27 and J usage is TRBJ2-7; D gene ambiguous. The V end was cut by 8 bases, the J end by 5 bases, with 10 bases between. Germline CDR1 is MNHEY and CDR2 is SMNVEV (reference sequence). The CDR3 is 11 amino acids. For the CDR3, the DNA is TGTGCCAGCTTCGGACCCGACGAGCAGTACTTC. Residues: CASFGPDEQYF.

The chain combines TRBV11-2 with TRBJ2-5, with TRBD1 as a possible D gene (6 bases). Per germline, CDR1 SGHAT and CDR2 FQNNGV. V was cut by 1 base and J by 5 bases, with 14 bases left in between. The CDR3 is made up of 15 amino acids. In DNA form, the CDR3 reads TGTGCCAGCAGCTTAGTACAGGGAGCAGACGAGACCCAGTACTTC. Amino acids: CASSLVQGADETQYF.

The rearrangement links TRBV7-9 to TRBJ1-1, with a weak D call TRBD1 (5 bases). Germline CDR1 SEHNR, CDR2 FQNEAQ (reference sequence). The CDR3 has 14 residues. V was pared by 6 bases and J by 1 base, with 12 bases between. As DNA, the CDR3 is TGTGCCAGCAGGCAGGGAGGAACGAACACTGAAGCTTTCTTT. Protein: CASRQGGTNTEAFF.

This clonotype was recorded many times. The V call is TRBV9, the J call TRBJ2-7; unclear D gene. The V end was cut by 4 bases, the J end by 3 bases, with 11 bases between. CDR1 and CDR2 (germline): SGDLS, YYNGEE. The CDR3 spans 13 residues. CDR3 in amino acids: CASSLGSVYEQYF. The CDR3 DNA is TGTGCCAGCAGCTTGGGCAGTGTCTACGAGCAGTACTTC.

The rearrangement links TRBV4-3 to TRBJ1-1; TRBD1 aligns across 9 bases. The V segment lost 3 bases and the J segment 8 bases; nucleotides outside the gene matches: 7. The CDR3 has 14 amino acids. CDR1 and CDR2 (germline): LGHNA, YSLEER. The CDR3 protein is CASSQRDRVSEAFF. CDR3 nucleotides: TGCGCCAGCAGCCAGAGGGACAGGGTATCAGAAGCTTTCTTT.

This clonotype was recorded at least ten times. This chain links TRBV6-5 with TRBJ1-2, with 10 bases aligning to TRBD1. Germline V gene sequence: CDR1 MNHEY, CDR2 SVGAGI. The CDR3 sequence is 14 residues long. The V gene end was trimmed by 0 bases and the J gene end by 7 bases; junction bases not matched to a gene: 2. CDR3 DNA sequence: TGTGCCAGCAGTTACTCTGGACAGGGGGGTGGCTACACCTTC. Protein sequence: CASSYSGQGGGYTF.

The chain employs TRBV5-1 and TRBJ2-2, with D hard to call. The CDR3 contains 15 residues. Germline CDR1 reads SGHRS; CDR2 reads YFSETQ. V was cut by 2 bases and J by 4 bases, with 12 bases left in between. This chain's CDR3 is CASSLGNRPTGELFF. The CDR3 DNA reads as TGCGCCAGCAGCTTAGGGAATAGGCCCACCGGGGAGCTGTTTTTT.

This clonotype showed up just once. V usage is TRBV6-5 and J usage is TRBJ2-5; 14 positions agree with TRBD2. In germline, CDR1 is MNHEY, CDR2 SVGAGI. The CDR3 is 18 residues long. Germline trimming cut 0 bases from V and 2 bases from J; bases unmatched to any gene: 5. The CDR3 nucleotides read TGTGCCAGCAGTTACTCGACTAGCGGGAGGGCCTCTCAAGAGACCCAGTACTTC. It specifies CASSYSTSGRASQETQYF.

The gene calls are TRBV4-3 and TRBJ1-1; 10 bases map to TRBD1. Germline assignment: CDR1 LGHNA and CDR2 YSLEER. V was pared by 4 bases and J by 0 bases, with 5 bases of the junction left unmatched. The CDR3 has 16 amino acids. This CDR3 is CASSRDRGVLNTEAFF. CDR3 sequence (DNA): TGCGCCAGCAGCCGGGACAGGGGTGTGTTGAACACTGAAGCTTTCTTT.

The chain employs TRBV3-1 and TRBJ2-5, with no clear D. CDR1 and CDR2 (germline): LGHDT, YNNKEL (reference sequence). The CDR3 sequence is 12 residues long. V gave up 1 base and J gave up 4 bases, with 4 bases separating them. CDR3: CASSQVPETQYF. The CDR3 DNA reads TGTGCCAGCAGCCAAGTTCCAGAGACCCAGTACTTC.

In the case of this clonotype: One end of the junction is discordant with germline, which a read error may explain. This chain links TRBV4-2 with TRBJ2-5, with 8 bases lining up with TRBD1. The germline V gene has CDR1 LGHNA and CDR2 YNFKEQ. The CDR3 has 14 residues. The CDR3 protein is CASRPDRGGEIQYF. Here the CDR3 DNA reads TGTGCCAGCAGGCCTGACAGGGGAGGAGAGATCCAGTACTTC.

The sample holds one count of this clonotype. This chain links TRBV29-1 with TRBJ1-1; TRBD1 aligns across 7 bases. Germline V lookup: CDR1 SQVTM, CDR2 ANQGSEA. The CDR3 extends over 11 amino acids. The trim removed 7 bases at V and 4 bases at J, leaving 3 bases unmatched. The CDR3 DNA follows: TGCAGCGCCAGGGGGGCCACTGAAGCTTTCTTT. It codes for CSARGATEAFF.

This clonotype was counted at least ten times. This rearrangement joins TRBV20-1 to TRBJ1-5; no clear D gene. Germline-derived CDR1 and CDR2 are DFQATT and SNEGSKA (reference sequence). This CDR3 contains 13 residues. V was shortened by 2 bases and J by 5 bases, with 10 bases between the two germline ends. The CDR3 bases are TGCAGTGCTAGAAGGGAAAGCGATCAGCCCCAGCATTTT. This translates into CSARRESDQPQHF.

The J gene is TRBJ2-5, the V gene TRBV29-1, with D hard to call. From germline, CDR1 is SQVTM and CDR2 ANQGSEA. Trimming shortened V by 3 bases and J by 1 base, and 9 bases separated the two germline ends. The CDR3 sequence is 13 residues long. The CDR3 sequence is CSVDAGPQETQYF. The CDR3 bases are TGCAGCGTTGATGCCGGACCCCAAGAGACCCAGTACTTC.

The CDR3 DNA follows: TGCGCCAGCAGCCGGACAGCCGGCGAGCAGTACTTC. This sequence encodes CASSRTAGEQYF. This chain joins TRBV5-1 and TRBJ2-7; maybe TRBD1 (6 bases). Between the trimmed V and J ends, which lost 4 bases and 6 bases, there was a span of 11 bases. The CDR3 consists of 12 residues. From germline, CDR1 is SGHRS and CDR2 YFSETQ.

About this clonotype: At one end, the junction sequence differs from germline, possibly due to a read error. CDR3 loop: CASSYHLGRANTGELVF. CDR3 DNA: TGTGCCAGCAGCTACCACCTGGGGCGCGCGAACACCGGGGAGCTGGTTTTT. V gene TRBV7-8 combines with J gene TRBJ2-2; TRBD1 or TRBD2 may be the D gene (5 bases each). The germline CDR1 and CDR2 sequences are SGHVS and FQNEAQ. The CDR3 has 17 residues.

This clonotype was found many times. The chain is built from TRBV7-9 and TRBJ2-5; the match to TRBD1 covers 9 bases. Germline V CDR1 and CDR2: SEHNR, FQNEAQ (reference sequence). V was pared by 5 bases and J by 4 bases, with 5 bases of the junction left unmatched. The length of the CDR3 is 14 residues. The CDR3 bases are TGTGCCAGCAGCCGGACAGGGGTTGGAGAGACCCAGTACTTC. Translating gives CASSRTGVGETQYF.

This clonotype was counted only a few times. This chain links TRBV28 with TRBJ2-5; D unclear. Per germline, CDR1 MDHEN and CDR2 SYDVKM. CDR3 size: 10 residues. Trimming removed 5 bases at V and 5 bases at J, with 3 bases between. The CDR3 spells CASSSETQYF. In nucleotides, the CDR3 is TGTGCCAGCAGTAGCGAGACCCAGTACTTC.

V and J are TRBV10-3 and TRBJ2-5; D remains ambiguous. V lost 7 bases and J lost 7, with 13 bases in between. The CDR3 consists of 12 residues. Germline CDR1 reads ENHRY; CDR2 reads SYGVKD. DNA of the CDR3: TGTGCCATCACGACCGAGGCCGGGACCCAGTACTTC. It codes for CAITTEAGTQYF.

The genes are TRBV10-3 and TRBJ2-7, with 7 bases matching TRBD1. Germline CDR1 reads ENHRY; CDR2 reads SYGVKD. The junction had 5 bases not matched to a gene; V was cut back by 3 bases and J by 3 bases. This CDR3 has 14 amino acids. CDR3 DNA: TGTGCCATCAGTGACAGGGGGACAAGCTACGAGCAGTACTTC. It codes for CAISDRGTSYEQYF.